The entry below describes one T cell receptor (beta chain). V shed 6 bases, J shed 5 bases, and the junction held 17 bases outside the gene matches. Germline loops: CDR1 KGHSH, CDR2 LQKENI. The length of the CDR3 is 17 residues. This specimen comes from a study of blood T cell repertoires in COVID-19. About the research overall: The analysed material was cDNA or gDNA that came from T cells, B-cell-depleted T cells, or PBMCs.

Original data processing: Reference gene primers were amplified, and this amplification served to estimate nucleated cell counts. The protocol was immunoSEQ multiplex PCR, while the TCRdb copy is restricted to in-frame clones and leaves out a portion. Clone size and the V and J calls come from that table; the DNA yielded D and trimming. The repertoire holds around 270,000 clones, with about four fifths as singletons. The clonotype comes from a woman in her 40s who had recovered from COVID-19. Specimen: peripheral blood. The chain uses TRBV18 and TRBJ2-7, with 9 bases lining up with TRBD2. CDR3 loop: CASSRPQTSGFGHEQYF. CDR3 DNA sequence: TGTGCCAGCTCCCGCCCTCAGACTAGCGGCTTTGGGCACGAGCAGTACTTC.